The 16 T cell receptor beta chains presented below share a single source sample, sequenced in a study of PD-1 blockade in classical Hodgkin lymphoma. Profiling relied on immunoSEQ multiplex PCR, and the TCRdb table lists in-frame clones only, not all of them. The sample contains about 60,000 clones, roughly 89% of which appear only once. Time point: cycle 4 day 1 (C4D1), after five to seven weeks of nivolumab. Every one of the patients relapsed after autologous stem cell transplantation (brentuximab vedotin exposure was variable). The sequences come from peripheral blood mononuclear cells (PBMCs), collected before the fourth cycle of nivolumab. Receptors were obtained from a human donor with classical Hodgkin lymphoma.

V and J are TRBV2 and TRBJ1-1; no definite D call. Germline-derived CDR1 and CDR2 are SNHLY and FYNNEI. Trimming left V 8 bases short and J 3 bases short, with 10 bases between. This CDR3 is 12 amino acids long. The DNA of the CDR3 is TGTGCCAGCTTTACAGAGTACACTGAAGCTTTCTTT. Residues: CASFTEYTEAFF. Drawing the rest from reference TRBV2 and TRBJ1-1, the complete variable domain is EPEVTQTPSHQVTQMGQEVILRCVPISNHLYFYWYRQILGQKVEFLVSFYNNEISEKSEIFDDQFSVERPDGSNFTLKIRSTKLEDSAMYFCASFTEYTEAFFGQGTRLTVV.

The rearrangement links TRBV6-5 to TRBJ2-1, with 8 bases lining up with TRBD2. CDR1 and CDR2 from the germline V gene are MNHEY and SVGAGI. CDR3 size: 16 residues. Trimming at V came to 1 base and at J to 0 bases, leaving 2 bases not matched to a gene. DNA for the CDR3: TGTGCCAGCAGTTACTTCGGGGGGGACTCCTACAATGAGCAGTTCTTC. Encoded protein: CASSYFGGDSYNEQFF.

V is TRBV7-9 and J is TRBJ1-2; unclear D gene. V was cut by 3 bases and J by 5 bases, with 13 bases left in between. CDR1 SEHNR and CDR2 FQNEAQ come from the germline V gene (reference sequence). This CDR3 is built from 14 residues. The CDR3: CASSFPRTPYGYTF. CDR3 in DNA: TGTGCCAGCAGCTTCCCTCGTACCCCTTATGGCTACACCTTC.

V gene TRBV10-2 combines with J gene TRBJ1-1; unclear D gene. The CDR3 has 13 amino acids. The V and J ends lost 0 bases and 6 bases respectively, with 8 bases between them. Germline V gives CDR1 WSHSY, CDR2 SAAADI. CDR3 bases: TGCGCCAGCAGTGAGTCGAAGGGATCTGAAGCTTTCTTT. It is translated as CASSESKGSEAFF.

J is TRBJ2-2 and V is TRBV9; D unclear. CDR1 and CDR2 from the germline V gene are SGDLS and YYNGEE. Trimming took 0 bases from V and 7 from J, leaving 4 bases between them. The CDR3 extends over 12 amino acids. CDR3 sequence reads: CASSVAVGELFF. The CDR3, as DNA: TGTGCCAGCAGCGTAGCAGTCGGGGAGCTGTTTTTT.

This chain links TRBV5-6 with TRBJ1-6, with D tentatively TRBD1 (6 bases). V lost 4 bases, J lost 5 bases, and 13 bases lay in between. The germline gives CDR1 SGHDT, CDR2 YYEEEE. The CDR3 consists of 15 residues. DNA for the CDR3: TGTGCCAGCAGCCGTCCGAGGGGGGATAATTCACCCCTCCACTTT. This sequence encodes CASSRPRGDNSPLHF.

This clone was seen a few times. The chain recombines TRBV30 with TRBJ2-2; no definite D call. V was clipped by 8 bases and J by 0 bases, with 7 bases between them. The CDR3 consists of 12 residues. The germline V gene encodes CDR1 GTSNPN and CDR2 SVGIG (reference sequence). The CDR3 coding sequence is TGTGCCCAAGATGCGAACACCGGGGAGCTGTTTTTT. It is translated as CAQDANTGELFF.

V usage is TRBV27 and J usage is TRBJ1-2, with D maybe TRBD1 (5 bases). Germline V gives CDR1 MNHEY, CDR2 SMNVEV (reference sequence). Trimming took off 4 bases at V and 6 bases at J, with 12 bases between the two ends. The CDR3 runs to 13 residues. The CDR3 DNA sequence: TGTGCCAGCAGTTATGGGGGGGAGGATGGCTACACCTTC. Amino acids: CASSYGGEDGYTF.

The chain recombines TRBV7-6 with TRBJ2-2; the match to TRBD1 covers 9 bases. Looked up from germline, CDR1 is SGHVS and CDR2 is FNYEAQ. This CDR3 contains 15 residues. J was trimmed by 6 bases and V by 3 bases; bases with no gene match: 5. The CDR3, as DNA: TGTGCCAGCAGCTTGGGACAGGGTCCACCCGGGGAGCTGTTTTTT. The encoded protein is CASSLGQGPPGELFF.

This clone was seen more than once but under ten times. The chain has TRBV6-5 and TRBJ2-1; 7 bases are a match to TRBD2. V dropped 5 bases and J dropped 7; count of bases not matched to a gene: 5. There are 13 residues in the CDR3. Per the germline V gene, CDR1 is MNHEY and CDR2 is SVGAGI. In DNA form, the CDR3 reads TGTGCCAGCAGTCCCGGGGGGTGGAATGAGCAGTTCTTC. Translation: CASSPGGWNEQFF.

The V and J genes are TRBV27 and TRBJ2-1; perhaps D is TRBD1 or TRBD2 (5 bases each). Between the trimmed V and J ends, which lost 7 bases and 7 bases, there was a span of 14 bases. The CDR3 is 13 residues long. The germline V gene encodes CDR1 MNHEY and CDR2 SMNVEV (reference sequence). The CDR3 nucleotides are TGTGCCAGCACCACGCATGGGGGTAATGAGCAGTTCTTC. Protein product: CASTTHGGNEQFF.

This CDR3 is CASISRVTDTQYF. The CDR3 nucleotides are TGCGCCAGCATATCCAGGGTAACAGATACGCAGTATTTT. This chain links TRBV10-2 with TRBJ2-3; weak D call: TRBD1 (5 bases). The CDR3 sequence is 13 residues long. CDR1 is WSHSY, CDR2 SAAADI, per germline. V lost 7 bases to trimming and J lost 3 bases, with 11 bases between them.

The V call is TRBV7-8, the J call TRBJ2-4; 10 bases agree with TRBD2. Germline CDR1 is SGHVS and CDR2 is FQNEAQ. The CDR3 is 13 amino acids. J lost 4 bases, V lost 9 bases, and 3 bases had no gene match. CDR3 in amino acids: CASTSGEKNIQYF. CDR3 DNA: TGTGCCAGTACTAGCGGGGAAAAAAACATTCAGTACTTC.

The genes are TRBV6-5 and TRBJ2-7; 8 bases line up with TRBD2. Looked up from germline, CDR1 is MNHEY and CDR2 is SVGAGI. The CDR3 runs 15 residues. The J segment lost 7 bases and the V segment lost 6 bases, leaving 14 bases of the junction unmatched. CDR3 residues: CASRNPGLDKTEQYF. In DNA, the CDR3 is TGTGCCAGCAGGAATCCGGGACTAGACAAAACAGAGCAGTACTTC.

This chain uses TRBV5-1 with TRBJ1-2, with unresolved D. CDR3 size: 15 residues. Germline-derived CDR1 and CDR2 are SGHRS and YFSETQ. Trimming removed 1 base at V and 2 bases at J, with 12 bases between. CDR3 DNA: TGCGCCAGCAGCTTGTCCCCCGACGACAACTATGGCTACACCTTC. The encoded protein is CASSLSPDDNYGYTF.

J is TRBJ2-7 and V is TRBV5-1, with D perhaps matching TRBD1 (6 bases). Germline lookup yields CDR1 SGHRS and CDR2 YFSETQ. This CDR3 is 12 amino acids long. Trimming removed 4 bases from V and 4 bases from J, with 9 bases in between. The CDR3, as DNA: TGCGCCAGCAGCCTCCAGGGGTACGAGCAGTACTTC. It specifies CASSLQGYEQYF.